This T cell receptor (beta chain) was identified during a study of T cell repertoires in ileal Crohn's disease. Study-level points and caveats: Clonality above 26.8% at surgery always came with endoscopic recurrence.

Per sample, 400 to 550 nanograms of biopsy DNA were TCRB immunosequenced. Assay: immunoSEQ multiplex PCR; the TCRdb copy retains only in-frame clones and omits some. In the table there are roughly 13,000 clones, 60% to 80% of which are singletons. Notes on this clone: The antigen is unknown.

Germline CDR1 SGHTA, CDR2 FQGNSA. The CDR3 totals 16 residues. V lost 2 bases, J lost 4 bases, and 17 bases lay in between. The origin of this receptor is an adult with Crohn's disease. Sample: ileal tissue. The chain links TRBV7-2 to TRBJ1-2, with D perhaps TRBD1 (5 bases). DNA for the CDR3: TGTGCCAGCAGCTTAATTGATCGGGGGGGGAGCTATGGCTACACCTTC. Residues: CASSLIDRGGSYGYTF.